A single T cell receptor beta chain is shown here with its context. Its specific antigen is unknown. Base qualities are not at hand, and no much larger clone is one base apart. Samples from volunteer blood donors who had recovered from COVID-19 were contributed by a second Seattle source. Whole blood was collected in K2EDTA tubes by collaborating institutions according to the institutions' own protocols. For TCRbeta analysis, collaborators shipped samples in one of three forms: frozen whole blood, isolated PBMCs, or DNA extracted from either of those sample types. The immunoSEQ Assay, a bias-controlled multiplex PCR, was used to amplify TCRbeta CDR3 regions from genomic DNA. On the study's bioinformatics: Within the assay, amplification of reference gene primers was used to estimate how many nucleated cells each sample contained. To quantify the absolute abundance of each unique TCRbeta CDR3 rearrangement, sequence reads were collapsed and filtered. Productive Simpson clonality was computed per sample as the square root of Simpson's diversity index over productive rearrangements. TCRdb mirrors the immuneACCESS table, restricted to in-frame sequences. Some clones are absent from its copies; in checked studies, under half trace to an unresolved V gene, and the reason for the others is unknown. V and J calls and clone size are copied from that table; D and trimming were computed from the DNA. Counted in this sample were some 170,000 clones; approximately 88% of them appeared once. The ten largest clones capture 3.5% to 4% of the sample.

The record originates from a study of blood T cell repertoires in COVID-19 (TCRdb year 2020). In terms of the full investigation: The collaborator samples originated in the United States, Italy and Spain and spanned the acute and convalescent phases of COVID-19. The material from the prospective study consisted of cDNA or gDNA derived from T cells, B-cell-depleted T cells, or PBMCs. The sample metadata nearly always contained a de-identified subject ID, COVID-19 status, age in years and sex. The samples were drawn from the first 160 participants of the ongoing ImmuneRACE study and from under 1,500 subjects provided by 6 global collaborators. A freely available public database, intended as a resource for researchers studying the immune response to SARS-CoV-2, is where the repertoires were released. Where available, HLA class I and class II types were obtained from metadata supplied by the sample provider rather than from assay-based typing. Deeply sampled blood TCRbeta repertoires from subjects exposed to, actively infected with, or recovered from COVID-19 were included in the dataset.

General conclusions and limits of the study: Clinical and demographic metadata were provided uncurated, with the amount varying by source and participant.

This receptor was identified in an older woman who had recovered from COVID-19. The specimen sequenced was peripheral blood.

The sequence in DNA is TGCAGCGCCGACAGGGGGGCAGATACGCAGTATTTT. The encoded protein is CSADRGADTQYF. Recombination connected TRBV29-1 to TRBJ2-3, with 9 bases aligning to TRBD1. From the cysteine through the phenylalanine, the CDR3 covers 12 amino acids. CDR3 DNA is the only sequence kept; it has 36 bases, read in frame from the first base. Trimming takes 7 bases off V and 4 bases off J; junction bases not matched to a gene: 3. For CDR1 and CDR2, the germline V gene lists SQVTM and ANQGSEA.